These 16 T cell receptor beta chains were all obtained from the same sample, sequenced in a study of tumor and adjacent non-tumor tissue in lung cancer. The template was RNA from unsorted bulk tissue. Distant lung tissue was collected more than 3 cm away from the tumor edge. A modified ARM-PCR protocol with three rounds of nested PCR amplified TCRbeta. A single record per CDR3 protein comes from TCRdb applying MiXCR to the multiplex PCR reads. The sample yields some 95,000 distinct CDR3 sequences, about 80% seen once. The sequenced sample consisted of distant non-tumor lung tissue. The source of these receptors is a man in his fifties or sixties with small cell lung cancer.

The CDR3 DNA reads TGTGCTAGTGGTTTGTCTTTGGCTCGGACGACTGATGAAGCTTTCTTT. Its translation is CASGLSLARTTDEAFF. The chain combines TRBV12-5 with TRBJ1-1; D gene uncertain. Germline values: CDR1 LGHNT, CDR2 FRNRAP. Trimming left V 2 bases short and J 7 bases short, with 20 bases between. The CDR3 covers 16 residues.

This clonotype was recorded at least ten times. The CDR3 region is CASSGQAKDTQYF. The CDR3 DNA is TGTGCCAGCAGTGGACAGGCGAAAGATACGCAGTATTTT. J is TRBJ2-3 and V is TRBV6-1; a weak D match, TRBD1 (6 bases). The germline CDR1 and CDR2 sequences are MNHNS and SASEGT. This CDR3 has 13 amino acids. V lost 4 bases and J 5 bases, leaving 10 bases between the germline ends.

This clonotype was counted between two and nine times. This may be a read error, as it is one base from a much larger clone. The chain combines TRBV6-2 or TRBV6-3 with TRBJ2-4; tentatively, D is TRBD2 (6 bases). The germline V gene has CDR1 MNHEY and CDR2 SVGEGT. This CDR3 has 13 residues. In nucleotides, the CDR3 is TGTGTCAGCAGGGAGGTGGCCAAAAACATTCAGTACTTC. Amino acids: CVSREVAKNIQYF.

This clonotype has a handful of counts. The DNA for the CDR3 is TGCAGTGCTCACGGGACAGGGTCTGGCTACACCTTC. It yields the protein CSAHGTGSGYTF. The chain is built from TRBV20-1 and TRBJ1-2; 9 bases fit TRBD1. The germline CDR1 and CDR2 sequences are DFQATT and SNEGSKA (reference sequence). The CDR3 has 12 amino acids. J was trimmed by 7 bases and V by 5 bases; bases with no gene match: 5.

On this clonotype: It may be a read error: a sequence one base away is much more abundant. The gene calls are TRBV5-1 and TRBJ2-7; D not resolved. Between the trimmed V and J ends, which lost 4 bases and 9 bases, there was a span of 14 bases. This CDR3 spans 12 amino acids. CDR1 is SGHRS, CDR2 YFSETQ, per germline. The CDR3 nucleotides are TGCGCCAGCAGCCCCAGGCAGACGATGCAGTACTTC. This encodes CASSPRQTMQYF. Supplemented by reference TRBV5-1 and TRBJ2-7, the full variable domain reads KAGVTQTPRYLIKTRGQQVTLSCSPISGHRSVSWYQQTPGQGLQFLFEYFSETQRNKGNFPGRFSGRQFSNSRSEMNVSTLELGDSALYLCASSPRQTMQYFGPGTRLTVT.

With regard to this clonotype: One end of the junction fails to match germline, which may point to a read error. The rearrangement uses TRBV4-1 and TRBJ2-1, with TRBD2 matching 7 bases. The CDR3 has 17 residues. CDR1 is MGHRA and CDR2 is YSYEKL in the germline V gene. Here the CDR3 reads CVSSHDFSGLMLGEQFF. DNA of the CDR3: TGCGTCAGCAGCCATGACTTTAGCGGGTTAATGCTCGGTGAGCAGTTCTTC.

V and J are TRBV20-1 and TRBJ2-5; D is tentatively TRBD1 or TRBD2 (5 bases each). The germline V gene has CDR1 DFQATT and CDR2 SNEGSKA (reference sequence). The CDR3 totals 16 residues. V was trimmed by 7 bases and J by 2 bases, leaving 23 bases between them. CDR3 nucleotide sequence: TGCAGTGATATTTCATGGGACGGCGACCAACAAGAGACCCAGTACTTC. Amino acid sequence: CSDISWDGDQQETQYF.

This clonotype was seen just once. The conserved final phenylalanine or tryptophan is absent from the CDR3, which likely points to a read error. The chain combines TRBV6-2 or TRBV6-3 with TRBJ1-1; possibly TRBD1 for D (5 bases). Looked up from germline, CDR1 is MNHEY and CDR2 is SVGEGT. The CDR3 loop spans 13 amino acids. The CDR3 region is CASDVGWGTDAFI. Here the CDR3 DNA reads TGTGCCAGCGATGTGGGGTGGGGCACTGACGCTTTCATT.

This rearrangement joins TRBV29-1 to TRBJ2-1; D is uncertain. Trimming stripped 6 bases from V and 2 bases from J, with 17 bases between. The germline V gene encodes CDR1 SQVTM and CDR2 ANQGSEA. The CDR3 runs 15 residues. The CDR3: CSVAETCNTYNEQFF. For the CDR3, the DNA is TGCAGCGTCGCCGAGACTTGTAACACCTACAATGAGCAGTTCTTC.

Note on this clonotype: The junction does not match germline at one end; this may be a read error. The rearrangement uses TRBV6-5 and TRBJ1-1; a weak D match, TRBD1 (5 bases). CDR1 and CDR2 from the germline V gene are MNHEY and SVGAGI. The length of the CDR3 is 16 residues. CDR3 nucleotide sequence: TGTGCCAGTAGTTACTCGACTTTGGGAGGAGGGACTGAAGTTTTCTTT. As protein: CASSYSTLGGGTEVFF.

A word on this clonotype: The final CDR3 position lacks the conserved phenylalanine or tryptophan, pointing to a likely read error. The CDR3 coding sequence is TGCAGCGTTGCTGGCGGAAGCGCCTACTACGAGCAGTACTCC. Translating it yields CSVAGGSAYYEQYS. The chain employs TRBV29-1 and TRBJ2-7; no reliable D call. The germline CDR1 and CDR2 sequences are SQVTM and ANQGSEA. The CDR3 extends over 14 amino acids. Between the trimmed V and J ends, which lost 4 bases and 3 bases, there was a span of 16 bases.

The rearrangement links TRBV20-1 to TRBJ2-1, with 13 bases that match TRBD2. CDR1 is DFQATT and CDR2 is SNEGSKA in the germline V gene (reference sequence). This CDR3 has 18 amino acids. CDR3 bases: TGCACTGCCAACCCTACATATACTAGCGGGAGGGACTACAATGAGCAGTTCTTC. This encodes CTANPTYTSGRDYNEQFF.

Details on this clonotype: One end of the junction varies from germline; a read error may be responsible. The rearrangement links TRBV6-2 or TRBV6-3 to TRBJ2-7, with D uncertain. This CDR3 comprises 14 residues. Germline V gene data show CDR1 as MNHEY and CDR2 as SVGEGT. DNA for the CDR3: TGTGCCAGCAGTTACGCCCCCGAGTCCAATGGGCAGTGCTTC. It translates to CASSYAPESNGQCF.

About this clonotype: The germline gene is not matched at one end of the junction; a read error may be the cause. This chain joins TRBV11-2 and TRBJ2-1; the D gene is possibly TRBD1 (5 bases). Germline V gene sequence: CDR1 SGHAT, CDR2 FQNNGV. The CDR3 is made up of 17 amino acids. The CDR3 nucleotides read TGTGCCAGCAGCTTAGTGACAGCCCAGAGATCCTGCAATGAGCACTTCTTC. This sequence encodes CASSLVTAQRSCNEHFF.

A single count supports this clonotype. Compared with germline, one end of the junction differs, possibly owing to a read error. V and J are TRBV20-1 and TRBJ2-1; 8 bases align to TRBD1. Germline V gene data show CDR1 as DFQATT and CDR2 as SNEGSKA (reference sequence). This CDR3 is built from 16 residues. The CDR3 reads CRARGQGQISYNEQFF. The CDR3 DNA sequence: TGCAGAGCTAGAGGACAGGGCCAAATCTCCTACAATGAGCAGTTCTTC.

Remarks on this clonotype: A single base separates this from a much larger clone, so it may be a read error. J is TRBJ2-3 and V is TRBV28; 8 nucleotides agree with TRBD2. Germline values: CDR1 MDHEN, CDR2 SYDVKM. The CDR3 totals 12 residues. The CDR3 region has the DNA TGTACCAGCAGTCCCACTAGCGGTACGCAGTATTTT. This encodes CTSSPTSGTQYF. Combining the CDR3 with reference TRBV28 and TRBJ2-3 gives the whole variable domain DVKVTQSSRYLVKRTGEKVFLECVQDMDHENMFWYRQDPGLGLRLIYFSYDVKMKEKGDIPEGYSVSREKKERFSLILESASTNQTSMYLCTSSPTSGTQYFGPGTRLTVL.